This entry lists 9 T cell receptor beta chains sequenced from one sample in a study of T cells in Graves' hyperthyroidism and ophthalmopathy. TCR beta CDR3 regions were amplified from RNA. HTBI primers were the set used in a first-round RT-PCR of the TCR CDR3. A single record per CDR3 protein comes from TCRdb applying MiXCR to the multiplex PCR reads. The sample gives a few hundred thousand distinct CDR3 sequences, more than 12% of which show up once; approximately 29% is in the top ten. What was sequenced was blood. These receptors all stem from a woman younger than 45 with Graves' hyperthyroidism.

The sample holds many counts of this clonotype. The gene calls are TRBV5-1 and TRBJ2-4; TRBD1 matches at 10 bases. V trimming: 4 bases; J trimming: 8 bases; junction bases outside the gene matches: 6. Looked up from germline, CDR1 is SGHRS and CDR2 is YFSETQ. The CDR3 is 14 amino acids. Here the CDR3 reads CASSIGTGDYIQYF. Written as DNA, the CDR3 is TGCGCCAGCAGCATCGGGACAGGGGATTACATTCAGTACTTC.

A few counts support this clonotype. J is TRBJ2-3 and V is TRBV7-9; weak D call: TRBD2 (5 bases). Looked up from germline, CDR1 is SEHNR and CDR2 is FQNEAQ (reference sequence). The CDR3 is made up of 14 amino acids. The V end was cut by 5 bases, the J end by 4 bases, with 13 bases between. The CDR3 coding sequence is TGTGCCAGCAGCCGCCTAGGAGGAGCAGATACGCAGTATTTT. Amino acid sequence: CASSRLGGADTQYF.

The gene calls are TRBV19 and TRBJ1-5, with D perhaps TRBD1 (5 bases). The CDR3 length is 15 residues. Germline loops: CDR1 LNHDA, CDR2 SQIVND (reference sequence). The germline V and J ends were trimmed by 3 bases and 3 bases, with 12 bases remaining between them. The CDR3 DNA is TGTGCCAGTAGTATGGGGCAGGGCCCCAATCAGCCCCAGCATTTT. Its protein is CASSMGQGPNQPQHF.

The CDR3 nucleotides are TGCGCCAGCAGCGTTCGTACAGGGGCCGGGGAGCTGTTTTTT. Translation gives CASSVRTGAGELFF. The V gene is TRBV5-1, the J gene TRBJ2-2, with 7 bases aligning to TRBD1. This CDR3 has 14 amino acids. J lost 6 bases, V lost 4 bases, and 6 bases had no gene match. Germline V gene lookup returns CDR1 SGHRS and CDR2 YFSETQ.

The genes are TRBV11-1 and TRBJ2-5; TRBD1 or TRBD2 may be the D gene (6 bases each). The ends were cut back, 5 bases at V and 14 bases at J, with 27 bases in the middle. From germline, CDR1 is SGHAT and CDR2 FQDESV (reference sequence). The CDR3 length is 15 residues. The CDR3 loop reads CASSLEGGLTSILYF. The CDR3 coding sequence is TGTGCCAGCAGCCTTGAGGGGGGCCTAACGTCTATCCTCTACTTC.

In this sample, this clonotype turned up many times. CDR3 bases: TGCAGTGCTAAACCCGGACTAGCGGTCTACGAGCAGTACTTC. Translating gives CSAKPGLAVYEQYF. The V and J genes are TRBV20-1 and TRBJ2-7; TRBD2 matches at 10 bases. The CDR3 runs 14 residues. Looked up from germline, CDR1 is DFQATT and CDR2 is SNEGSKA (reference sequence). Trimming at V came to 4 bases and at J to 3 bases, leaving 6 bases not matched to a gene.

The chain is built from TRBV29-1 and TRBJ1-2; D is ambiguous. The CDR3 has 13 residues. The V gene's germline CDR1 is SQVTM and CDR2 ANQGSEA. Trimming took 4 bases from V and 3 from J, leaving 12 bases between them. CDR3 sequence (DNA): TGCAGCGTTGGGGGAACCCTTGACTATGGCTACACCTTC. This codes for CSVGGTLDYGYTF.

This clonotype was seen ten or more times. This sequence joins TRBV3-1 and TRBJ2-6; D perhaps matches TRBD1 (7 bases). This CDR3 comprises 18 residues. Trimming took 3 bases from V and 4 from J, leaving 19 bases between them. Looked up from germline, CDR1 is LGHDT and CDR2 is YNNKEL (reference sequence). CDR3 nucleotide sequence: TGTGCCAGCAGCCAGTCACAGGGGAGGAGGTCGGGGGCCAACGTCCTGACTTTC. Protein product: CASSQSQGRRSGANVLTF.

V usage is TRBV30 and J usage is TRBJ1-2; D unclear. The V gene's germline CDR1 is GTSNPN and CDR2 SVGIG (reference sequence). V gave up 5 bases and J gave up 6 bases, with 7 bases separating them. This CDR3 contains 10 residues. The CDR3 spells CAWYRNGYTF. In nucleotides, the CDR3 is TGTGCCTGGTATAGGAATGGCTACACCTTC.